This T cell receptor (beta chain) was observed in a study of Graves' ophthalmopathy and Graves' hyperthyroidism. Study-level points and caveats: Most expanded thyroid clonotypes above 0.001 frequency also appeared in blood.

Exclusion applied to patients with other autoimmune diseases, uncontrolled infections, pregnancy or lactation. Diagnoses were established from clinical symptoms, serum thyroxine, TRAb, thyroid ultrasound and orbital computed tomography. CDR1 is MNHEY, CDR2 SMNVEV, per germline (reference sequence). CDR3 length: 14 amino acids. J gave up 3 bases and V 6 bases, and 7 bases lay outside the gene matches. Concerning this clonotype: Its target is unknown.

RNA transcripts yielded amplified TCR beta CDR3 regions. RT-PCR in the first round used HTBI primers; a second-round multiplex PCR followed. TCRdb analysed the multiplex PCR reads with MiXCR anew, one entry per CDR3 protein. The sample shows approximately 210,000 distinct CDR3 sequences, around 28% of them seen only once. This sequence joins TRBV27 and TRBJ2-7, with 8 bases lining up with TRBD1. The source of this sequence is a man aged 45 to 65 with Graves' ophthalmopathy. What was sequenced was peripheral blood. Here the CDR3 reads CASSRGLLNYEQYF. CDR3 coding DNA: TGTGCCAGCAGCAGGGGGCTCTTAAACTACGAGCAGTACTTC.